These T cell receptor beta chains were read from a single sample in a study of cytomegalovirus exposure and HLA in healthy donors. Only in-frame clones appear in the TCRdb table, and some are missing; sequencing was by immunoSEQ multiplex PCR. The sample consists of 160,000 or so clones, approximately 79% of them appearing once. Sequencing used PBMCs. The receptors originated from a man aged 40-49 years in good health and CMV-seronegative. CDR3s include the opening cysteine and the closing phenylalanine or tryptophan. The D gene is left open where the match is weak. Part of the rows lack a size; the others show once, few, many or a class for expanded clones.

-	TRBJ2-3	-	TRBV27	CASSPLGLGDTQYF	TGTGCCAGCAGTCCTTTGGGGCTCGGGGATACGCAGTATTTT
-	TRBJ2-5	-	TRBV4-3	CASSRGGGETQYF	TGCGCCAGCAGCCGGGGCGGCGGAGAGACCCAGTACTTC
-	TRBJ2-1	-	TRBV5-1	CASRQGLLNNEQFF	TGCGCCAGCCGCCAAGGACTATTGAACAATGAGCAGTTCTTC
-	TRBJ2-1	-	TRBV7-2	CASSLALLVGVSNEQFF	TGTGCCAGCAGCTTAGCGCTCTTAGTAGGGGTTTCCAATGAGCAGTTCTTC
-	TRBJ2-2	TRBD1	TRBV5-6	CASSVRDRDTGELFF	TGTGCCAGCAGCGTCCGGGACAGGGACACCGGGGAGCTGTTTTTT
-	TRBJ2-2	TRBD2	TRBV6-6	CASSPGTSGSGELFF	TGTGCCAGCAGCCCCGGGACTAGCGGGAGCGGGGAGCTGTTTTTT
-	TRBJ2-3	-	TRBV6-1	CASTIDPVGTDTQYF	TGTGCCAGCACCATAGATCCGGTGGGCACAGATACGCAGTATTTT
few	TRBJ2-3	-	TRBV5-4	CASGRGLVPDTQYF	TGTGCCAGCGGAAGAGGTCTAGTGCCAGATACGCAGTATTTT
-	TRBJ1-4	TRBD1	TRBV6-1	CASTRQGVNEKLFF	TGTGCCAGCACACGACAGGGCGTTAATGAAAAACTGTTTTTT
once	TRBJ2-7	-	TRBV19	CASSPRDGYEQYF	TGTGCCAGTAGTCCGAGGGATGGCTACGAGCAGTACTTC
-	TRBJ2-3	TRBD2	TRBV9	CASSVRLAGLTDTQYF	TGTGCCAGCAGCGTACGATTAGCGGGCCTCACAGATACGCAGTATTTT
-	TRBJ2-7	-	TRBV11-2	CASSLAAALLSYEQYF	TGTGCCAGCAGCTTAGCGGCGGCCCTGCTCTCCTACGAGCAGTACTTC
few	TRBJ1-1	-	TRBV6-4	CASRAGFDTEAFF	TGTGCCAGCAGAGCGGGTTTTGACACTGAAGCTTTCTTT
-	TRBJ2-7	TRBD1	TRBV25-1	CASSEGQGFYEQYF	TGTGCCAGCAGTGAGGGACAGGGGTTCTACGAGCAGTACTTC
-	TRBJ1-6	-	TRBV5-4	CASSKEWGGSPLHF	TGTGCCAGCAGCAAGGAATGGGGCGGTTCACCCCTCCACTTT
-	TRBJ2-1	TRBD2	TRBV28	CASSLSGTSGSREQFF	TGTGCCAGCAGTTTAAGCGGGACTAGCGGGAGTAGAGAGCAGTTCTTC
-	TRBJ2-7	TRBD1	TRBV18	CASSPQRQGSSGEQYF	TGTGCCAGCTCACCTCAACGACAGGGGAGCTCGGGGGAGCAGTACTTC
-	TRBJ2-5	-	TRBV5-1	CASRPGGQETQYF	TGCGCCAGCAGGCCAGGGGGGCAAGAGACCCAGTACTTC
once	TRBJ1-2	TRBD1	TRBV7-2	CASRRQGANYGYTF	TGTGCCAGCAGACGACAGGGGGCGAACTATGGCTACACCTTC
-	TRBJ1-1	TRBD1	TRBV6-5	CASSYRTGRFDTEAFF	TGTGCCAGCAGTTACCGGACAGGGAGGTTCGACACTGAAGCTTTCTTT
-	TRBJ2-2	-	TRBV2	CASSVRDATGELFF	TGTGCCAGCAGCGTGCGGGACGCCACCGGGGAGCTGTTTTTT
-	TRBJ2-7	TRBD2	TRBV7-6	CASSPRAGATSYEQYF	TGTGCCAGCAGTCCCCGCGCGGGAGCGACCTCCTACGAGCAGTACTTC
-	TRBJ1-4	TRBD1	TRBV5-1	CASSVGTGGRELFF	TGCGCCAGCAGCGTCGGGACAGGGGGAAGGGAACTGTTTTTT
-	TRBJ1-2	TRBD1	TRBV7-9	CASSSITGGGEGYTF	TGTGCCAGCAGCTCGATTACAGGGGGAGGCGAGGGCTACACCTTC